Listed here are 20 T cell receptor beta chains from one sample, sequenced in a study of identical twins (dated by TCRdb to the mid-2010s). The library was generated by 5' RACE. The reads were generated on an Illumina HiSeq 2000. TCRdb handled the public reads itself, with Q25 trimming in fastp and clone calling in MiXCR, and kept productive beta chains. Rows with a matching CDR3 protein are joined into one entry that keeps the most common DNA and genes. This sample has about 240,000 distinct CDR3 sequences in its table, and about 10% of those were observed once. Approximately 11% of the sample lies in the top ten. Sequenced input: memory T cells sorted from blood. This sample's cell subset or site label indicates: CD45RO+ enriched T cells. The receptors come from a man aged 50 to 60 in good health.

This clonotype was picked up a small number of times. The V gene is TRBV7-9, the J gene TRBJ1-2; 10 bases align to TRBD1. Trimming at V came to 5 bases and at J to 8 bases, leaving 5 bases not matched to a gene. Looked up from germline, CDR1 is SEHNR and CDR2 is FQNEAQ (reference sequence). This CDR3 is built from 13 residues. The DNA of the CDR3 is TGTGCCAGCAGCCCGGCGGGACAGGGGGGCTACACCTTC. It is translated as CASSPAGQGGYTF.

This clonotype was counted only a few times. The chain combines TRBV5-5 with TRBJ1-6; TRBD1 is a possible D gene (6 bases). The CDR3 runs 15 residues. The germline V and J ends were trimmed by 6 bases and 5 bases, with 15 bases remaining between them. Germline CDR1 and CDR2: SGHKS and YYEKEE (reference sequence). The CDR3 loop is CASTRPGQDNSPLHF. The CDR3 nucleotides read TGTGCCAGCACCCGACCGGGACAAGATAATTCACCCCTCCACTTT.

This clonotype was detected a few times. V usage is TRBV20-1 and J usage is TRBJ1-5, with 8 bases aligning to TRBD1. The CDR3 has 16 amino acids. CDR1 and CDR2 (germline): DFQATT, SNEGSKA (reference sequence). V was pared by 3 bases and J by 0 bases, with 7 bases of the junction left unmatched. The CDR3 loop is CSASGQGLYSNQPQHF. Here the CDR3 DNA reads TGCAGTGCTAGTGGACAGGGTTTATATAGCAATCAGCCCCAGCATTTT.

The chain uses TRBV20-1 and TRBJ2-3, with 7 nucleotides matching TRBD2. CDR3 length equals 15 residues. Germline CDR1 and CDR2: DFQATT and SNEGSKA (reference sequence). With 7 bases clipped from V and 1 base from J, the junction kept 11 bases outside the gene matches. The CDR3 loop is CSVERGGSGTDTQYF. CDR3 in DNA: TGCAGTGTTGAGCGGGGTGGGTCGGGCACAGATACGCAGTATTTT.

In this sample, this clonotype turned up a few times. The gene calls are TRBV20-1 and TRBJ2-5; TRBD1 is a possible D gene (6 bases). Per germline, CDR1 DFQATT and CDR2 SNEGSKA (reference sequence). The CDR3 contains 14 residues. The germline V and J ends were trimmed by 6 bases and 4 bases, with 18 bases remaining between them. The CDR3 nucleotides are TGCAGTGCGAACCAACAGGGCTTGCGAGAGACCCAGTACTTC. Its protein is CSANQQGLRETQYF.

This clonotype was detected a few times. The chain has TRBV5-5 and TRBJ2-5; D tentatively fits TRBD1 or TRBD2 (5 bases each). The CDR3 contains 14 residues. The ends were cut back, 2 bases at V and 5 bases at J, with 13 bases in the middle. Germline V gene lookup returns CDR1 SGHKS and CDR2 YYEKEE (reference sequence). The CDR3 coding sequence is TGTGCCAGCAGCTTCGAGGGGTCAGGGGAGACCCAGTACTTC. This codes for CASSFEGSGETQYF.

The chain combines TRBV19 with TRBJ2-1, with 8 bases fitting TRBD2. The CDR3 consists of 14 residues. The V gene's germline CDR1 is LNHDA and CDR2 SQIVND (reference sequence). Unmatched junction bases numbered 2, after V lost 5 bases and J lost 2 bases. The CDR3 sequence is CASSPLAAYNEQFF. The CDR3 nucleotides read TGTGCCAGTAGTCCACTAGCGGCCTACAATGAGCAGTTCTTC.

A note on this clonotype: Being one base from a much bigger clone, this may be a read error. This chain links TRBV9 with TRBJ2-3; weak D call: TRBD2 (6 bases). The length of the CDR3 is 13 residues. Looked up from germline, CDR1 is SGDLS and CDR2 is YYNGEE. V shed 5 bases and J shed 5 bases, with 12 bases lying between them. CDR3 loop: CASRGPAGDTQYF. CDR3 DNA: TGTGCCAGCAGAGGGCCAGCGGGAGATACGCAGTATTTT.

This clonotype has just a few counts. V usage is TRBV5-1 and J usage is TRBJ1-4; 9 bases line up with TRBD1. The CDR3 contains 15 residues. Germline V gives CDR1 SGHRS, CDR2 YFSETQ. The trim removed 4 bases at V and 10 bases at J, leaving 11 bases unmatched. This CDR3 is CASSMGGQGRSKLFF. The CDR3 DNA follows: TGCGCCAGCAGCATGGGGGGACAGGGAAGGTCAAAACTGTTTTTT.

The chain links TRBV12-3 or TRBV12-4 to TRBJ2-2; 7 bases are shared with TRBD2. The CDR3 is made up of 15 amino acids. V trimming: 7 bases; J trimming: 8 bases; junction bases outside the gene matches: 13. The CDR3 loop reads CASNPGGSLGGELFF. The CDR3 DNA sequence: TGTGCCAGCAATCCCGGGGGGTCTTTAGGAGGGGAGCTGTTTTTT.

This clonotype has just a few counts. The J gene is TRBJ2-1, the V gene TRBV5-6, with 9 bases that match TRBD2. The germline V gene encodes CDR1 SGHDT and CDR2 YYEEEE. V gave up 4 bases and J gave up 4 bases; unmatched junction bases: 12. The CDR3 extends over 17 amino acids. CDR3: CASSRSTRRGGYNEQFF. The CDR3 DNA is TGTGCCAGCAGCCGGAGCACGCGGCGGGGGGGATACAATGAGCAGTTCTTC.

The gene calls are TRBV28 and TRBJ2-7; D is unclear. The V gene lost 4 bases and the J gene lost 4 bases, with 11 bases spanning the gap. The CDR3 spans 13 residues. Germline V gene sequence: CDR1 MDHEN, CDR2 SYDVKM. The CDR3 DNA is TGTGCCAGCAGTTCACAGCCCCTTTACGAGCAGTACTTC. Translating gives CASSSQPLYEQYF. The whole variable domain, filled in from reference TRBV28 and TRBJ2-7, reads DVKVTQSSRYLVKRTGEKVFLECVQDMDHENMFWYRQDPGLGLRLIYFSYDVKMKEKGDIPEGYSVSREKKERFSLILESASTNQTSMYLCASSSQPLYEQYFGPGTRLTVT.

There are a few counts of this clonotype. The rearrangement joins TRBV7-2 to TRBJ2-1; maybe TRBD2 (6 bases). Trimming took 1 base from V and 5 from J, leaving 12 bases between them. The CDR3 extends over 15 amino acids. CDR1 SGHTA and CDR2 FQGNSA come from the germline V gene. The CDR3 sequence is CASSLVEGKDNEQFF. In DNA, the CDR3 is TGTGCCAGCAGCTTAGTGGAGGGAAAGGACAATGAGCAGTTCTTC.

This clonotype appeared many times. CDR3 protein: CASSTTQRGAGGELFF. The CDR3 nucleotides are TGTGCCAGCAGCACAACACAGCGGGGGGCGGGCGGGGAGCTGTTTTTT. The chain has TRBV4-2 and TRBJ2-2, with 9 bases aligning to TRBD2. Losses at the gene ends were 5 bases for V and 7 bases for J; bases not matched to a gene: 11. The CDR3 contains 16 residues. Germline assignment: CDR1 LGHNA and CDR2 YNFKEQ.

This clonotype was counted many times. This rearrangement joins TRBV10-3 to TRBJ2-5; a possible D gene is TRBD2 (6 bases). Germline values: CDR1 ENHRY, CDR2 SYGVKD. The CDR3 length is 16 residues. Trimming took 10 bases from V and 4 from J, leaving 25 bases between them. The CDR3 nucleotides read TGTGCCACCTTGAAAGGTGGGGGGTCCACCTCAGAGACCCAGTACTTC. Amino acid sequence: CATLKGGGSTSETQYF.

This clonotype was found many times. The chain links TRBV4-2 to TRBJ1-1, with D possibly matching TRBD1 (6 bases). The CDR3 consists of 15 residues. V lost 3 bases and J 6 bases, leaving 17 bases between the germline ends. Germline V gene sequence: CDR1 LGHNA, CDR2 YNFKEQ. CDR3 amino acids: CASSHTNGQYPEAFF. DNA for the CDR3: TGTGCCAGCAGCCACACCAACGGACAGTACCCTGAAGCTTTCTTT.

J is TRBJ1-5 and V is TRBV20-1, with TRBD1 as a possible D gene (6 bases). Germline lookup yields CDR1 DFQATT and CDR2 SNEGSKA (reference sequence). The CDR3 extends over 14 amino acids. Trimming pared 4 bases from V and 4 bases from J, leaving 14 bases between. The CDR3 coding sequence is TGCAGTGCTAACACTCTAACAGGGAATCAGCCCCAGCATTTT. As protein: CSANTLTGNQPQHF.

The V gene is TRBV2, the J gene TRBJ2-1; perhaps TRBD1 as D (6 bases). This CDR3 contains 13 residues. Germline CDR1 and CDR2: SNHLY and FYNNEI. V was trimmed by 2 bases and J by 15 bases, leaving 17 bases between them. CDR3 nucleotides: TGTGCCAGCAGTGAAACAGGGCAGGGCATAGCGTTCTTC. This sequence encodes CASSETGQGIAFF. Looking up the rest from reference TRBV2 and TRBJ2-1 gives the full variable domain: EPEVTQTPSHQVTQMGQEVILRCVPISNHLYFYWYRQILGQKVEFLVSFYNNEISEKSEIFDDQFSVERPDGSNFTLKIRSTKLEDSAMYFCASSETGQGIAFFGPGTRLTVL.

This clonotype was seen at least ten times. CDR3 nucleotide sequence: TGTGCCAGTCGAACGGGGGTACCCACAGATACGCAGTATTTT. It encodes CASRTGVPTDTQYF. The chain combines TRBV12-3 or TRBV12-4 with TRBJ2-3; TRBD2 is a possible D gene (6 bases). Trimming removed 9 bases from V and 2 bases from J, with 15 bases in between. The length of the CDR3 is 14 residues.

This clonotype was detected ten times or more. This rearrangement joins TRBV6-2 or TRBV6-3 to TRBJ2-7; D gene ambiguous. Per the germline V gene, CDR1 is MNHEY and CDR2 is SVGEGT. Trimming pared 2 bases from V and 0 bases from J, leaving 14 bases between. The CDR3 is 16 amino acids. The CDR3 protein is CASSYRADRSSYEQYF. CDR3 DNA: TGTGCCAGCAGTTACCGTGCGGATCGGAGCTCCTACGAGCAGTACTTC.